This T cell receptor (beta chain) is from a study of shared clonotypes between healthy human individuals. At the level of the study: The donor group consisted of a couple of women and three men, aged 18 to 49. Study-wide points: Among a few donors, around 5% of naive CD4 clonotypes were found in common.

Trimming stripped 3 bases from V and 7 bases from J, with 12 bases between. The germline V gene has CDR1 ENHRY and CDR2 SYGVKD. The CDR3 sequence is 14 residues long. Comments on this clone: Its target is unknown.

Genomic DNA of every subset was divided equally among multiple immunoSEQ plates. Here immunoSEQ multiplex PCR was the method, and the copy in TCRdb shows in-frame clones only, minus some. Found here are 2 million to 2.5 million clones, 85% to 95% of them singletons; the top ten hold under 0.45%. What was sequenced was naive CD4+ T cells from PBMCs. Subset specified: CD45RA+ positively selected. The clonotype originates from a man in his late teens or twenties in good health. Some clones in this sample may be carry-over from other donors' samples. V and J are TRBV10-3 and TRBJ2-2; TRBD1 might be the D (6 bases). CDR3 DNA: TGTGCCATCAGTGATACACAGGGTGTCGGGGAGCTGTTTTTT. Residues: CAISDTQGVGELFF.